In its sample, the clone carrying this T cell receptor (beta chain) was seen a few times. This sample was included in a study of human T cells and chemical hapten exposure. V was clipped by 1 base and J by 5 bases; unmatched bases: 17. From germline, CDR1 is KGHSH and CDR2 LQKENI. The CDR3 sequence is 18 residues long. Noted time point: pre-sensitization, week 0. Treatment denoted: therapeutic diphenylcyclopropenone sensitization with weekly scalp DPC. Each CDR3 protein is one row after TCRdb ran MiXCR on the RACE reads. Of some 300,000 distinct CDR3 sequences in the sample, approximately 5.8% were seen once.

Material: whole blood, obtained in connection with sensitization to the hapten diphenylcyclopropenone (DPC). The V and J genes are TRBV18 and TRBJ2-7; the match to TRBD2 covers 7 bases. This TCR derives from a woman aged 18-29 years with alopecia areata. Some clones in this sample may be carry-over from other donors' samples. CDR3 sequence reads: CASSPLSSRDGLVDEQYF. The CDR3 DNA reads as TGTGCCAGCTCACCACTTTCCAGCCGGGACGGACTAGTAGACGAGCAGTACTTC.